Listed below are T cell receptor beta chains from one sample, sequenced in a study of cytomegalovirus exposure and HLA in healthy donors. Repertoires were generated with immunoSEQ multiplex PCR, while TCRdb's copy carries only in-frame clones and drops some. The sample has just over 200,000 clones, almost 70% seen once; the top ten hold about 2.5%. Sequences were obtained from PBMCs. The receptors stem from a middle-aged man in good health and CMV-seropositive. Both conserved end residues are part of each CDR3. D genes are given only for firm matches. The size field is filled for only some rows; it gives once, few, many or a size class.

clone_size d_call j_call v_call cdr3_aa cdr3_nt
- - TRBJ1-1 TRBV19 CASTLWGGGTEAFF TGTGCCAGTACCCTCTGGGGGGGAGGCACTGAAGCTTTCTTT
- TRBD1 TRBJ1-2 TRBV7-9 CASSLGAGGYYGYTF TGTGCCAGCAGCTTAGGGGCAGGGGGCTACTATGGCTACACCTTC
- - TRBJ1-2 TRBV5-4 CASSLEAGYTF TGTGCCAGCAGCTTAGAAGCCGGCTACACCTTC
- TRBD1 TRBJ2-7 TRBV4-1 CASSQVQGPYEQYF TGCGCCAGCAGCCAAGTACAGGGGCCCTACGAGCAGTACTTC
- - TRBJ2-7 TRBV2 CASRTRSRYDEQYF TGTGCCAGCAGGACCCGTAGCAGATACGACGAGCAGTACTTC
- - TRBJ1-5 TRBV5-8 CASSLEGSSNQPQHF TGTGCCAGCAGCTTGGAGGGGTCTAGCAATCAGCCCCAGCATTTT
- - TRBJ1-2 TRBV10-3 CAISESFGGGGYTF TGTGCCATCAGTGAGTCATTCGGGGGAGGTGGCTACACCTTC
- - TRBJ2-3 TRBV5-6 CASSFHNREYTQYF TGTGCCAGCAGCTTCCATAACAGGGAATATACGCAGTATTTT
- TRBD2 TRBJ2-1 TRBV5-1 CASSLGLAGGLANEQFF TGCGCCAGCAGCTTGGGCCTAGCGGGGGGGCTTGCCAATGAGCAGTTCTTC
- - TRBJ2-1 TRBV14 CASGQVPAGSYNEQFF TGTGCCAGCGGTCAAGTTCCGGCGGGGTCCTACAATGAGCAGTTCTTC
- - TRBJ2-7 TRBV21-1 CASSQGGLKGSTYEQYF TGTGCCAGCAGCCAAGGGGGACTAAAGGGGAGCACCTACGAGCAGTACTTC
- - TRBJ2-1 TRBV5-6 CASSLERSFFEQFF TGTGCCAGCAGCTTGGAGAGGTCTTTTTTTGAGCAGTTCTTC
- - TRBJ2-5 TRBV5-1 CASSRGVGETQYF TGCGCCAGCAGCCGGGGTGTCGGGGAGACCCAGTACTTC
- - TRBJ1-4 TRBV27 CASSYDTNNNEKLFF TGTGCCAGCAGTTACGACACGAATAATAATGAAAAACTGTTTTTT
- - TRBJ2-7 TRBV29-1 CSVQPRPSYEQYF TGCAGCGTTCAACCCAGGCCCTCCTACGAGCAGTACTTC
- - TRBJ2-3 TRBV7-9 CARQGGPWDTQYF TGTGCCAGGCAGGGAGGACCCTGGGATACGCAGTATTTT
- - TRBJ2-6 TRBV18 CASSPTAPGANVLTF TGTGCCAGCTCACCTACAGCCCCTGGGGCCAACGTCCTGACTTTC
- - TRBJ2-7 TRBV28 CATVGEGGSSYEQYF TGTGCCACGGTCGGTGAGGGAGGAAGCTCCTACGAGCAGTACTTC
- TRBD1 TRBJ2-2 TRBV28 CASSTWTGSTGELFF TGTGCCAGCAGTACCTGGACAGGGTCCACCGGGGAGCTGTTTTTT
- - TRBJ2-5 TRBV6-6 CASSPYSAGASVTQYF TGTGCCAGCAGCCCTTACTCGGCAGGGGCGTCTGTGACCCAGTACTTC
- TRBD1 TRBJ1-2 TRBV11-2 CASSQPATGEF TGTGCCAGCAGCCAGCCCGCGACAGGGGAGTTC
- TRBD2 TRBJ2-5 TRBV12-5 CASVAGAGNQETQYF TGTGCTAGTGTAGCGGGGGCCGGGAACCAAGAGACCCAGTACTTC
- TRBD1 TRBJ2-7 TRBV7-2 CASSLGGTGTYEQYF TGTGCCAGCAGCCTAGGGGGGACAGGGACCTACGAGCAGTACTTC
- TRBD1 TRBJ1-2 TRBV18 CASSPPLLGGHGYTF TGTGCCAGCTCACCACCGTTGTTAGGGGGCCATGGCTACACCTTC
few - TRBJ1-1 TRBV7-9 CASSSFRTDLAEAFF TGTGCCAGCAGCTCCTTCAGGACAGATTTGGCTGAAGCTTTCTTT
few TRBD1 TRBJ1-1 TRBV11-2 CASSTHRGNTEAFF TGTGCCAGCAGCACCCACAGGGGAAACACTGAAGCTTTCTTT
- - TRBJ1-6 TRBV5-1 CASSLDFNSPLHF TGCGCCAGCAGCTTGGACTTTAATTCACCCCTCCACTTT